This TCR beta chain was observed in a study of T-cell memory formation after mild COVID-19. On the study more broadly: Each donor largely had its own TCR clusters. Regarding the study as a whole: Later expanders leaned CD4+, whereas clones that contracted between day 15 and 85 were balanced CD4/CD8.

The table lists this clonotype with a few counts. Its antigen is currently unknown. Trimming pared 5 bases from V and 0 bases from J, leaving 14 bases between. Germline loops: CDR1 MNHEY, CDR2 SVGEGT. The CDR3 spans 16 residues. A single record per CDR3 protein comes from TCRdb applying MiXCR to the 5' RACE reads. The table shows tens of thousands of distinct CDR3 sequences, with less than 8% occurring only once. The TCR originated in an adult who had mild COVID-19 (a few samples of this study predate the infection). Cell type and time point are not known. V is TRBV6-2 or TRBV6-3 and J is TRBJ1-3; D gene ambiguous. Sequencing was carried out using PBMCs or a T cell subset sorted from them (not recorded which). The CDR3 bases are TGTGCCAGCAGTCCGCCTAAGGCCTACTCTGGAAACACCATATATTTT. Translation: CASSPPKAYSGNTIYF.